The sequence of this T cell receptor (beta chain) was determined in a study of cytomegalovirus exposure and HLA in healthy donors. Whole-study context: An analysis done earlier identified more than 100 million unique TCR beta sequences from 150 million to 200 million T cells.

Turning to this clone: Antigen unknown.

Amplification used 60 Vbeta primers and 13 Jbeta primers. Assay used: immunoSEQ multiplex PCR; TCRdb lists only in-frame clones, some missing. This sample carries tens of thousands of clones, around three quarters of them seen once, and the ten largest clones take approximately 1.5%. CDR1 and CDR2 (germline): GTSNPN, SVGIG (reference sequence). The germline V and J ends were trimmed by 7 bases and 4 bases, with 13 bases remaining between them. This CDR3 comprises 12 residues. Every donor was a healthy person donating bone marrow. Study conclusions and caveats: The Asian-associated ancestry cluster reportedly had fewer N-insertions than the approximately 670-donor mean in a later analysis. A later analysis found common viral pathogens apparently linked to several of the most significant clusters.

The sequenced sample was PBMCs. The V gene is TRBV30, the J gene TRBJ1-2, with a tentative D call TRBD1 (5 bases). The receptor's source is a female donor in good health and CMV-seronegative. CDR3 coding DNA: TGTGCCTTTGGGCAGGGCGGCTATGGCTACACCTTC. This gives the protein CAFGQGGYGYTF.